This T cell receptor (beta chain) was documented in a study of blood T cell repertoires in COVID-19 (dated by TCRdb to the early 2020s). Concerning the study at large: Samples covering the acute and convalescent phases of COVID-19 were provided by collaborators in the United States, Italy and Spain. The material from the prospective study consisted of cDNA or gDNA derived from T cells, B-cell-depleted T cells, or PBMCs. Deeply sampled blood TCRbeta repertoires from subjects exposed to, actively infected with, or recovered from COVID-19 were included in the dataset. The repertoires were released in a freely available public database intended as a resource for research on the immune response to SARS-CoV-2. The samples were drawn from two sources: the first 160 participants of the ongoing ImmuneRACE study, and 1,200 or so subjects contributed by 6 global collaborators. Nearly every sample came with metadata listing a de-identified subject ID, COVID-19 status, age in years and sex. Where HLA class I and class II types were available, the types were taken from metadata supplied by the sample provider, not from assay-based typing. What the authors observed across the whole study: How much clinical and demographic metadata was included differed by source and by participant, and the metadata was provided uncurated.

This clone was detected many times. There is no known antigen for this receptor. Base qualities are not provided; no much larger clone lies one nucleotide away. Participants in the prospective study were enrolled through a virtual design, were aged 18 to 89 years, and lived in under 25 United States geographic areas. In the prospective study, cohorts were assigned on the basis of participant-reported clinical history obtained from a screening survey and a study questionnaire. Recovered participants in ImmuneRACE Cohort 3 were defined by two consecutive negative NP/OP PCR tests, clearance by a healthcare professional, or resolution of symptoms. Each participant in the prospective study had whole blood, serum and a nasopharyngeal or oropharyngeal swab collected by mobile phlebotomists. Prospective study participants could optionally give additional blood draws and questionnaires over a roughly 2-month period. Before DNA extraction, blood samples from the prospective study were shipped at room temperature or frozen.

TCRbeta CDR3 regions were amplified from genomic DNA by means of the immunoSEQ Assay, a bias-controlled multiplex PCR. The paper's data handling went like this. Within the assay, amplification of reference gene primers was used to estimate how many nucleated cells each sample contained. Sequence reads were collapsed and filtered to measure the absolute abundance of every unique TCRbeta CDR3 rearrangement. For each sample, productive Simpson clonality was calculated by taking the square root of Simpson's diversity index across productive rearrangements. Here the immuneACCESS table is served through TCRdb, limited to in-frame sequences with V and J called. Missing clones are a known gap in these copies; in checked studies unresolved V genes cover under half, and the rest lacks a known reason. V, J and clone size are those of that table, while D and trimming were read from the DNA. This sample gives 150,000 to 200,000 clones in total; about four fifths of them show up just once. The ten largest clones capture 18% of the sample.

This clonotype was sampled from a man in his 60s who had recovered from COVID-19. Sample: PBMCs or T cells enriched from blood (not recorded which).

The DNA is as follows: TGTGCCAGCAGCCACGAAAACGGCTATGGCTACACCTTC. Translated, it reads CASSHENGYGYTF. The chain joins TRBV3-1 (or the pseudogene TRBV3-2) to TRBJ1-2, with no confident D gene call. V is shortened by 3 bases, J by 4 bases, and the region joining them spans 9 bases. The CDR3 measures 13 amino acids from cysteine to phenylalanine. The kept DNA is CDR3 alone, 39 bases in frame from the first base. The germline V gene (reference sequence) sets CDR1 to LGHDT and CDR2 to YNNKEL.